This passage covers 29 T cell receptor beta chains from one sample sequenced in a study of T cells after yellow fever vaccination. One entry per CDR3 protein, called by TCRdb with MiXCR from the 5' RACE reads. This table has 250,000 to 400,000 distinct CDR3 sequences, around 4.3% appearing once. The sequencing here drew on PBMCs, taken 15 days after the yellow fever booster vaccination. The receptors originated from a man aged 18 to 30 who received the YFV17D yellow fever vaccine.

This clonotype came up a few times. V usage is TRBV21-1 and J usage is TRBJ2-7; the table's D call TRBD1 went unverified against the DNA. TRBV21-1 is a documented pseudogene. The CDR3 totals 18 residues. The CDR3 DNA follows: TGTGCCAGCAGCAAAGGACCTGCGGATGCCGGGGGTCCCTACGAGCAGTACTTC. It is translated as CASSKGPADAGGPYEQYF.

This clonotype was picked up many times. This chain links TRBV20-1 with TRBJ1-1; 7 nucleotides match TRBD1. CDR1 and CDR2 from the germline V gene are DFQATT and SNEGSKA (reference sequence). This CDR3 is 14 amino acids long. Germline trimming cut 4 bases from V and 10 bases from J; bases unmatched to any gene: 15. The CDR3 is CSATEQGKGDRAFF. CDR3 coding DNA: TGCAGTGCTACTGAACAGGGGAAGGGTGATCGAGCTTTCTTT.

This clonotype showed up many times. CDR3 DNA: TGTGCCAGCAGTTTATGGGAGAGCTCCTACGAGCAGTACTTC. Its translation: CASSLWESSYEQYF. The rearrangement links TRBV27 to TRBJ2-7, with D possibly TRBD2 on 5 matching bases. Between the trimmed V and J ends, which lost 1 base and 0 bases, there was a span of 7 bases. Germline CDR1 MNHEY, CDR2 SMNVEV (reference sequence). This CDR3 has 14 residues.

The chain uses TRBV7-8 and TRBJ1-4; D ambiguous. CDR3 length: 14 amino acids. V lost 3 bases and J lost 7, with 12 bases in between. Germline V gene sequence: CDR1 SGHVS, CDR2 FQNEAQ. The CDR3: CASSFGGLSEKLFF. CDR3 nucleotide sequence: TGTGCCAGCAGCTTCGGAGGGTTGAGTGAAAAACTGTTTTTT.

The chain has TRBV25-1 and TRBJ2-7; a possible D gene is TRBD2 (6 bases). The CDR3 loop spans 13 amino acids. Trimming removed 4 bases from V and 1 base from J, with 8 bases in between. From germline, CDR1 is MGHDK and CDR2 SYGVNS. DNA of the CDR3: TGTGCCAGCAGTGTCGGGGGTTCCTACGAGCAGTACGTC. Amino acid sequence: CASSVGGSYEQYV.

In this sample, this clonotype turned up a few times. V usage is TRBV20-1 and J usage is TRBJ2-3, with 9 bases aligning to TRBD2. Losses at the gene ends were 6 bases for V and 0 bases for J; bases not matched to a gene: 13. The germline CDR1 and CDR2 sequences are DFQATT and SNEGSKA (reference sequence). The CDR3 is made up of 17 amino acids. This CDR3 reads CSAPGGSGGISTDTQYF. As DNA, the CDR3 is TGCAGTGCCCCAGGGGGTAGCGGGGGAATAAGCACAGATACGCAGTATTTT.

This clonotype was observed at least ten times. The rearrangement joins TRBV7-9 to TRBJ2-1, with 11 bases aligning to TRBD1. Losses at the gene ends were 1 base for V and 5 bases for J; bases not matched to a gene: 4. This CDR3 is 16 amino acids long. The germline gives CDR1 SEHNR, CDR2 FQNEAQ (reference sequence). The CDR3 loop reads CASSLVWTGGHNEQFF. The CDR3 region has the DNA TGTGCCAGCAGCTTAGTGTGGACAGGGGGCCACAATGAGCAGTTCTTC. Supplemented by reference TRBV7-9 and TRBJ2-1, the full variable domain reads DTGVSQNPRHKITKRGQNVTFRCDPISEHNRLYWYRQTLGQGPEFLTYFQNEAQLEKSRLLSDRFSAERPKGSFSTLEIQRTEQGDSAMYLCASSLVWTGGHNEQFFGPGTRLTVL.

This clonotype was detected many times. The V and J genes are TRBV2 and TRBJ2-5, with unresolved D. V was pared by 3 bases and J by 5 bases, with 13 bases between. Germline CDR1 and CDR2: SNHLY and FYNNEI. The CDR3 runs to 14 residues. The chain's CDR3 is CASSDLTVMETQYF. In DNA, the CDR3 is TGTGCCAGCAGTGATTTAACCGTAATGGAGACCCAGTACTTC.

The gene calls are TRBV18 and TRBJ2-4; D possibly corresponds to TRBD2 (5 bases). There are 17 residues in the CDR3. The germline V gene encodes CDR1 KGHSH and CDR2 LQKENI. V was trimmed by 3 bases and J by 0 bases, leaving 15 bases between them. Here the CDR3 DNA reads TGTGCCAGCTCACCGAGCTTCGAGGGTCTAGCCAAAAACATTCAGTACTTC. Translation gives CASSPSFEGLAKNIQYF. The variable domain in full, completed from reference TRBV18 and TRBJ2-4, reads NAGVMQNPRHLVRRRGQEARLRCSPMKGHSHVYWYRQLPEEGLKFMVYLQKENIIDESGMPKERFSAEFPKEGPSILRIQQVVRGDSAAYFCASSPSFEGLAKNIQYFGAGTRLSVL.

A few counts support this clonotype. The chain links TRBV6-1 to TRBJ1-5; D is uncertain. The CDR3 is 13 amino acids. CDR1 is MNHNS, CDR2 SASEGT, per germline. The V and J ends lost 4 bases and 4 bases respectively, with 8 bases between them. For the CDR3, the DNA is TGTGCCAGCAGTGGTGACTTTAATCAGCCCCAGCATTTT. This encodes CASSGDFNQPQHF.

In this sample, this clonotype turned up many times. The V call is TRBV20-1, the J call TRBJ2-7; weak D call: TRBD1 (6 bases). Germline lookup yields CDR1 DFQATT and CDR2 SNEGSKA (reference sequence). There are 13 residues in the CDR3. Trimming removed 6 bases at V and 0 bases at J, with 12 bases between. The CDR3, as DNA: TGCAGTGCCGGGACATTTAGCTCCTACGAGCAGTACTTC. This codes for CSAGTFSSYEQYF.

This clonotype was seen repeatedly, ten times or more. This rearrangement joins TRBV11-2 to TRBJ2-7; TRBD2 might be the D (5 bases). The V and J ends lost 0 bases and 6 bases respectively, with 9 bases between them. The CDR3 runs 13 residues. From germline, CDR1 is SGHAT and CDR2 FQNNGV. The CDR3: CASSLDRGSEQYF. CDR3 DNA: TGTGCCAGCAGCTTAGATAGAGGGTCCGAGCAGTACTTC. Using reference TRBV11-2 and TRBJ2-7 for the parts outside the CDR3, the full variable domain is EAGVAQSPRYKIIEKRQSVAFWCNPISGHATLYWYQQILGQGPKLLIQFQNNGVVDDSQLPKDRFSAERLKGVDSTLKIQPAKLEDSAVYLCASSLDRGSEQYFGPGTRLTVT.

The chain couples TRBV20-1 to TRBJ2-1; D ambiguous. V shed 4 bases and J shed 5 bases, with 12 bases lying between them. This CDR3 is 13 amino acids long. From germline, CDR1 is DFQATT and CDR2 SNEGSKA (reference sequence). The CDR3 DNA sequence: TGCAGTGCTACGGTATGGGATCACAATGAGCAGTTCTTC. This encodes CSATVWDHNEQFF.

The CDR3 loop reads CASSLAGGRGNSPLHF. The CDR3, as DNA: TGCGCCAGCAGCTTGGCCGGCGGCAGGGGAAATTCACCCCTCCACTTT. V and J are TRBV5-1 and TRBJ1-6; D possibly corresponds to TRBD1 (6 bases). Germline V lookup: CDR1 SGHRS, CDR2 YFSETQ. V was shortened by 0 bases and J by 7 bases, with 14 bases between the two germline ends. The CDR3 sequence is 16 residues long.

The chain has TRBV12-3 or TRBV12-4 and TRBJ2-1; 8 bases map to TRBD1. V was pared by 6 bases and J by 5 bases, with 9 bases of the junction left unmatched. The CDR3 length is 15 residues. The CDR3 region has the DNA TGTGCCAGCAGCCCAGAGACAGGGGCCGACAATGAGCAGTTCTTC. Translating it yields CASSPETGADNEQFF.

The DNA of the CDR3 is TGTGCCAGCAGCCGCAGGGGAGGGGGCGGGGGAACCAACGATGAGCAGTTCTTC. This gives the protein CASSRRGGGGGTNDEQFF. The V and J genes are TRBV3-1 and TRBJ2-1; perhaps D is TRBD1 or TRBD2 (7 bases each). V lost 4 bases and J 8 bases, leaving 27 bases between the germline ends. This CDR3 has 18 residues. Per germline, CDR1 LGHDT and CDR2 YNNKEL (reference sequence).

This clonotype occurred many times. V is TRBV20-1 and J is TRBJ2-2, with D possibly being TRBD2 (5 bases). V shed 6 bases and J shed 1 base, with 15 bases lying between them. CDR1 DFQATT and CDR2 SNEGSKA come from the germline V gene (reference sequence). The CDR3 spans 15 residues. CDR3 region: CSAPEPGRNTGELFF. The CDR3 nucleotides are TGCAGTGCCCCTGAACCGGGGAGGAACACCGGGGAGCTGTTTTTT.

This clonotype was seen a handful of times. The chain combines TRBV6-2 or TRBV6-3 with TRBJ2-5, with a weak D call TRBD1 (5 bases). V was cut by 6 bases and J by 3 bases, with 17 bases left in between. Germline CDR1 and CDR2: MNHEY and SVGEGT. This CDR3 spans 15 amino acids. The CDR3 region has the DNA TGTGCCAGCAGCTCAAGACAGATAGGGGAAGAGACCCAGTACTTC. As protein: CASSSRQIGEETQYF.

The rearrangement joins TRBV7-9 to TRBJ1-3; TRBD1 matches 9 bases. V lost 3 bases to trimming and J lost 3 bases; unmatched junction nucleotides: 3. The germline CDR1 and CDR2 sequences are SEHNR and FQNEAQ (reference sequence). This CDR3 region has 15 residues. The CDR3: CASSLGQGFGNTIYF. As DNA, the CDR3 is TGTGCCAGCAGCTTGGGACAGGGTTTTGGAAACACCATATATTTT.

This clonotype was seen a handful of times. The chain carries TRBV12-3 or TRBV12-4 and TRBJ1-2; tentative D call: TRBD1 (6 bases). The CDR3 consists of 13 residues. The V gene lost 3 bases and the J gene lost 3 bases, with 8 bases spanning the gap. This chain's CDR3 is CASSFQGYYGYTF. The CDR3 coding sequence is TGTGCCAGCAGTTTTCAGGGGTACTATGGCTACACCTTC.

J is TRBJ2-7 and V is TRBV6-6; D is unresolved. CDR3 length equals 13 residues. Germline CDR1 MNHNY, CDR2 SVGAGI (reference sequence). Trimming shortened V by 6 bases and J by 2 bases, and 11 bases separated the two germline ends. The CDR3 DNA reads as TGTGCCAGCAGAGAATTGATTCCCTACGAGCAGTACTTC. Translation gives CASRELIPYEQYF.

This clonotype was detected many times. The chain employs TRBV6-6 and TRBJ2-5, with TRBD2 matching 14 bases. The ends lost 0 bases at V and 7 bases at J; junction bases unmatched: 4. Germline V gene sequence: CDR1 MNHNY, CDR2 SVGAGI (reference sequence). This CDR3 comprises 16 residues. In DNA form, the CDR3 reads TGTGCCAGCAGTTACTCGCGGACTAGCGGGGGGTTGACCCAGTACTTC. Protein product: CASSYSRTSGGLTQYF.

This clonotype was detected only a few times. The CDR3 coding sequence is TGCGCCAGCAGTCTCACAGGGGCTAGGGGGGAGACCCAGTACTTC. This gives the protein CASSLTGARGETQYF. The chain joins TRBV23-1 to TRBJ2-5, with 7 bases fitting TRBD1. TRBV23-1 is labeled an ORF, and its function is uncertain. V shed 4 bases and J 5 bases; nucleotides not matched to a gene: 10. The CDR3 runs 15 residues.

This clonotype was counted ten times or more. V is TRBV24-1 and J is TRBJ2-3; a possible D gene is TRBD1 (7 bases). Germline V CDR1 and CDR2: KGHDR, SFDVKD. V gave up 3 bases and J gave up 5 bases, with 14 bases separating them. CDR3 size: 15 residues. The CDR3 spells CATSDTRQGGDTQYF. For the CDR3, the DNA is TGTGCCACCAGTGATACCCGACAGGGAGGAGATACGCAGTATTTT.

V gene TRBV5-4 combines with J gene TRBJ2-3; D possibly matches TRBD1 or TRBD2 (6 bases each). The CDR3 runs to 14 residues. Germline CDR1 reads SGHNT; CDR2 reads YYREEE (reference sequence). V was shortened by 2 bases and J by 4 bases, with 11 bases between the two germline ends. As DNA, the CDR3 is TGTGCCAGCAGCTTCAGGGGAGGACCAGATACGCAGTATTTT. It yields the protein CASSFRGGPDTQYF.

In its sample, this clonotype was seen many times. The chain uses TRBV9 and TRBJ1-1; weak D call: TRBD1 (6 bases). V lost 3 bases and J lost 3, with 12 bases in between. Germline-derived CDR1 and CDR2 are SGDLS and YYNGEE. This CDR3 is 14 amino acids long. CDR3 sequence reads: CASSAGQSDTEAFF. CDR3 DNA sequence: TGTGCCAGCAGCGCCGGACAGTCGGACACTGAAGCTTTCTTT.

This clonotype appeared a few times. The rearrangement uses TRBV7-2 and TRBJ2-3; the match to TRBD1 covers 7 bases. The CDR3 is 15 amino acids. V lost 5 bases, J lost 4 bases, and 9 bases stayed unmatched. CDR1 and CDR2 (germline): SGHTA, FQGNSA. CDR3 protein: CASSPGAGGPDTQYF. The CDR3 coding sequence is TGTGCCAGCAGCCCCGGGGCAGGGGGTCCAGATACGCAGTATTTT.

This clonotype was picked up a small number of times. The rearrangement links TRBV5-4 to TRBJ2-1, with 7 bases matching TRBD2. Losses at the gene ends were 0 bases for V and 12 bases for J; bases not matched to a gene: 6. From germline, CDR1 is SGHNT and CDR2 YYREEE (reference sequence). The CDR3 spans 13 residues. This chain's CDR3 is CASSLGSGAPQFF. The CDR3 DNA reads TGTGCCAGCAGCTTGGGGAGCGGGGCCCCGCAGTTCTTC.

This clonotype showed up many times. CDR3 sequence (DNA): TGCGCCAGCAGACCACTGAAGGGGCGAAGGTTCCATGGCTACACCTTC. Translation: CASRPLKGRRFHGYTF. The J gene is TRBJ1-2, the V gene TRBV10-1; tentatively, D is TRBD1 (5 bases). Trimming left V 6 bases short and J 6 bases short, with 23 bases between. Germline V gene lookup returns CDR1 WNHNN and CDR2 SYGVQD (reference sequence). This CDR3 has 16 residues.